This T cell receptor beta chain was recorded in a study of T cell repertoires in cytomegalovirus infection (dated by TCRdb to the late 2010s). Study-level background: Donor HLA type was relevant to the analysis, because carriage of CMV infection together with the matching HLA type was indicated by public TCR beta signatures. Paper-wide results and their limitations: The ex vivo response was dominated by HLA-C-restricted CMV-specific TCR beta clonotypes, and the single most frequent clonotype in two of eight donors was supplied by these HLA-C-restricted clonotypes. In both this cohort and an independent cohort of 350 or so donors, the cumulative frequency of public TCR beta family members distinguished carriers of CMV infection plus the relevant HLA type.

The CDR3 covers 16 residues, taking in both the cysteine and the phenylalanine. The CDR3 DNA has 48 bases and is translated from base 1. CDR1 MNHEY and CDR2 SVGEGT were looked up in the germline V gene. The reads were generated on an Illumina HiSeq 1500. The public reads were reprocessed in TCRdb via fastp at Q25 and MiXCR, keeping in-frame beta chains. For every CDR3 protein sequence, its rows merge into one entry that carries the most common genes and DNA. Present in this sample are roughly 600,000 distinct CDR3 sequences, roughly a quarter of which were seen just once. The ten largest clones add up to under 8.5% of the sample. Comments on this clonotype: It lacks a known antigen. Compared with germline, one end of the junction differs, possibly owing to a read error.

Sequenced material: CD8+ T cells from PBMCs. The chain is assembled from TRBV6-2 or TRBV6-3 and TRBJ2-3, and 14 junction bases match TRBD2. The TCR was taken from a human donor in good health (CMV status not recorded). Some clones in this sample may be carry-over from other donors' samples. CDR3 region: CVSSYGLAGGPDTQYF. The bases are TGTGTCAGCAGTTACGGACTAGCGGGGGGCCCAGATACGCAGTATTTT.